This TCR beta chain derives from a study of blood T cell repertoires in COVID-19. Study-wide background: T cells, B-cell-depleted T cells, or PBMCs provided the cDNA or gDNA that served as material.

Germline V gene lookup returns CDR1 SGHRS and CDR2 YFSETQ. The CDR3 extends over 16 amino acids. The germline V and J ends were trimmed by 1 base and 7 bases, with 20 bases remaining between them. Per the original methods: Amplification with reference gene primers provided the estimates of nucleated cell counts. Here immunoSEQ multiplex PCR was the method, and the copy in TCRdb shows in-frame clones only, minus some. D and trimming were read from the DNA, whereas the V and J calls and clone size are those reported in that table. The repertoire has around 130,000 clones, about nine tenths of them found once; the top ten carry 9.5% to 12%.

This sequence originates from a woman of 80 years or more with acute or convalescent COVID-19. The rearrangement uses TRBV5-1 and TRBJ1-2; D possibly corresponds to TRBD1 (5 bases). Sample: peripheral blood. The CDR3 region is CASSLSGTPTSPGYTF. DNA of the CDR3: TGCGCCAGCAGCTTGTCAGGGACTCCCACATCTCCTGGCTACACCTTC.